The clone carrying this T cell receptor beta chain showed up many times. RNA transcripts served as the template for amplifying TCR beta CDR3 regions. In the first-round RT-PCR of the TCR CDR3, the HTBI primer set was used. TCRdb fed the multiplex PCR reads into MiXCR, producing one record per CDR3 protein. Among 250,000 to 300,000 distinct CDR3 sequences listed, about an eighth were seen once. Any patient presenting with uncontrolled infection, other autoimmune disease, pregnancy or lactation was left out. These data come from a study of T cells in Graves' hyperthyroidism and ophthalmopathy. Material: blood. The TCR was taken from a woman in her forties with Graves' hyperthyroidism.

The CDR3 loop is CASSSDRDGVNLGYF. The CDR3 DNA sequence: TGTGCCAGCAGCTCGGACCGGGACGGCGTGAATTTAGGGTACTTC. The rearrangement links TRBV7-9 to TRBJ2-5; D assignment may be TRBD1 or TRBD2 (5 bases each). This CDR3 has 15 amino acids. From germline, CDR1 is SEHNR and CDR2 FQNEAQ (reference sequence). Trimming shortened V by 4 bases and J by 13 bases, and 25 bases separated the two germline ends.